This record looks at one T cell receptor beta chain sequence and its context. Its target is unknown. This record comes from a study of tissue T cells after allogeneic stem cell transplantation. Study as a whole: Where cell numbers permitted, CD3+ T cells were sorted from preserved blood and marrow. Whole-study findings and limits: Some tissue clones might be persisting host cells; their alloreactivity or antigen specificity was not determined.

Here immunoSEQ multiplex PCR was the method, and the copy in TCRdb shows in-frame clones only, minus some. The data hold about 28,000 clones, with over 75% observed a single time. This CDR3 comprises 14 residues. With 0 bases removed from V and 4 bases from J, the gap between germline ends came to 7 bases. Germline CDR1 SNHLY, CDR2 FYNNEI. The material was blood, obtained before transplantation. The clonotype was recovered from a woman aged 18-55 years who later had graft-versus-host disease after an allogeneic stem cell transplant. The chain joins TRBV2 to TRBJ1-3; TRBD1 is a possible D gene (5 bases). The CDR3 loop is CASSEARQGNTIYF. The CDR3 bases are TGTGCCAGCAGTGAAGCGCGACAGGGAAACACCATATATTTT.